The 2 T cell receptor beta chains presented below share a single source sample, sequenced in a study of T-cell reconstitution after alpha-beta-depleted transplantation in children. Library preparation (for TCRbeta) was performed with unique molecular identifiers. TCRdb re-called the PCR reads through MiXCR, storing one row per CDR3 protein. The table records about 130,000 distinct CDR3 sequences, around 9.8% of them present only once. The source material was PBMCs, mostly from graft donor cells, sampled 180 days after TCRalphabeta/CD19-depleted stem cell transplant. The origin of the receptors is a girl under three years old who had a stem cell transplant for combined immunodeficiency, so the T cells may come from the graft donor.

This clonotype has just a few counts. CDR3 in amino acids: CATRGGAYGYTF. In nucleotides, the CDR3 is TGTGCCACCAGGGGCGGGGCCTATGGCTACACCTTC. The chain carries TRBV3-1 and TRBJ1-2; a weak D match, TRBD1 (6 bases). Germline CDR1 is LGHDT and CDR2 is YNNKEL (reference sequence). The CDR3 is 12 amino acids. With 10 bases removed from V and 4 bases from J, the gap between germline ends came to 13 bases.

A word on this clonotype: One junction end disagrees with the germline gene, perhaps due to a read error. This chain joins TRBV30 and TRBJ1-3; D possibly corresponds to TRBD1 (6 bases). This CDR3 has 11 residues. Germline V gene data show CDR1 as GTSNPN and CDR2 as SVGIG (reference sequence). The CDR3 sequence is CGQLSGNTIYF. For the CDR3, the DNA is TGCGGACAGCTCTCTGGAAACACCATATATTTT.